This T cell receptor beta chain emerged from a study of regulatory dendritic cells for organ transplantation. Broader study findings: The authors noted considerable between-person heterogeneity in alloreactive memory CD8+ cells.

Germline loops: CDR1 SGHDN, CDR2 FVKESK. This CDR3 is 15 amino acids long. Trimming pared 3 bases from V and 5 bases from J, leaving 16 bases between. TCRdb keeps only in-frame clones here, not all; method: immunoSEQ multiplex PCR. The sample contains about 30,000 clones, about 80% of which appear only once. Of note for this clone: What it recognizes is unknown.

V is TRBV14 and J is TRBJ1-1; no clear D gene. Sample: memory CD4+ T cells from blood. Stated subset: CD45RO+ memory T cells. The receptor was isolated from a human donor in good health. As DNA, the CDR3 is TGTGCCAGCAGCCACTTATCGGGATCGAGAACTGAAGCTTTCTTT. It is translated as CASSHLSGSRTEAFF.